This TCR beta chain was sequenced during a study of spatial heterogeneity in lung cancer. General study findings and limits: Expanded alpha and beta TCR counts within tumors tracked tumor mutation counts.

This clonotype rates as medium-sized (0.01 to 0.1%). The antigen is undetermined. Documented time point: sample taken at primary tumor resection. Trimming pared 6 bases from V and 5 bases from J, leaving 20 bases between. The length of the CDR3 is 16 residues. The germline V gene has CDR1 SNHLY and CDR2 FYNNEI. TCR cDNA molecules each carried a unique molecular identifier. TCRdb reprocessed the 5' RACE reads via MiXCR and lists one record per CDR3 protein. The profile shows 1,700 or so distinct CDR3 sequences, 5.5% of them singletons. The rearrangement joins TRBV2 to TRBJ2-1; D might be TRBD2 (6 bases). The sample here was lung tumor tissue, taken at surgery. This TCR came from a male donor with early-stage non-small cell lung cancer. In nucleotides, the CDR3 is TGTGCCAGCAGGCTGACTAGGGTCGCTCCCCACAATGAGCAGTTCTTC. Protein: CASRLTRVAPHNEQFF.